This TCR beta chain emerged from a study of technical replicates of blood from a few donors. CDR3 length: 15 residues. The V end lost 5 bases, the J end lost 0 bases, and 11 bases lay between the germline ends. Looked up from germline, CDR1 is MNHEY and CDR2 is SVGAGI. TCRdb keeps only in-frame clones here, not all; method: immunoSEQ multiplex PCR. The sample consists of about 73,000 clones, roughly 93% of them appearing once. The TCR sequence derives from a human donor in good health. This chain connects TRBV6-5 to TRBJ2-1; D possibly corresponds to TRBD1 (6 bases). The sample was T cells isolated from PBMCs. The CDR3 sequence is CASSTGFPSYNEQFF. In DNA, the CDR3 is TGTGCCAGCAGTACAGGGTTCCCCTCCTACAATGAGCAGTTCTTC.